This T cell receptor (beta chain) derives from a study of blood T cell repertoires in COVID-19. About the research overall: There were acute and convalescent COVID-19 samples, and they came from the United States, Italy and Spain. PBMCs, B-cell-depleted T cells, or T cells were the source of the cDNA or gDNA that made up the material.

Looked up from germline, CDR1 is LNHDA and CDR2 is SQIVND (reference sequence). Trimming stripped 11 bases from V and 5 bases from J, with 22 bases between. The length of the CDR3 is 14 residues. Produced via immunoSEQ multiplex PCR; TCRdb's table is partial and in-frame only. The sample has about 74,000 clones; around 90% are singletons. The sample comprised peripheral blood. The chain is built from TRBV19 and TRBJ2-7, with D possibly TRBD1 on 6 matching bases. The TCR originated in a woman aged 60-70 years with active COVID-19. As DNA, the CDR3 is TGTGCCGGGGAACAGGGATCGGGATTCAACGAGCAGTACTTC. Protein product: CAGEQGSGFNEQYF.